Given below is one TCR beta chain in context. Its target is unknown. The sample originates from a study of identical twins. TCRdb recomputed calls from the 5' RACE reads with MiXCR, one row per CDR3 protein. The repertoire consists of roughly 1.6 million distinct CDR3 sequences, with less than 40% occurring once and the leading ten covering 0.25% to 0.3%. Points from the study as a whole: One should note that invariant MAIT and iNKT cells could partly confound zero-insertion analyses. The authors drew conclusions from cross-sectional statistical analysis rather than following the same donors.

Between the trimmed V and J ends, which lost 1 base and 3 bases, there was a span of 12 bases. The CDR3 loop spans 14 amino acids. CDR1 is DFQATT, CDR2 SNEGSKA, per germline (reference sequence). The sequencing sample was made of cord blood. This receptor was taken from a newborn girl in good health. The rearrangement joins TRBV20-1 to TRBJ1-2; tentatively, D is TRBD1 (5 bases). The CDR3 protein is CSARVNQGDYGYTF. The CDR3 DNA is TGCAGTGCTAGAGTGAATCAGGGAGACTATGGCTACACCTTC.